Below, one T cell receptor (beta chain) is given with its context. This record belongs to a study of metastatic and nonmetastatic thyroid tumors. Per the authors' pipeline: In papillary thyroid cancer, a distant-metastasis classifier was built using CDR3 differences across clinicopathological groups. With MiXCR, TCRdb called clones anew from the PCR reads. TCRdb's processing, not the authors' own work, is the source of the V and J calls. In the table there are approximately 90,000 clones, approximately 12% of which are singletons. Patients were all untreated before their thyroid surgery. The CDR3 has 18 residues. Germline CDR1 and CDR2: SGHAT and FQNNGV. V gave up 4 bases and J gave up 7 bases; unmatched junction bases: 11.

The J gene is TRBJ2-2, the V gene TRBV11-2; 14 bases map to TRBD2. The sequencing input was blood. The origin of this receptor is a female donor with papillary thyroid cancer or a benign thyroid nodule (not recorded which). Some clones in this sample may be carry-over from other donors' samples. The CDR3 spells CASSWNSGTSGGGGELFF. CDR3 nucleotide sequence: TGTGCCAGCAGCTGGAATTCCGGGACTAGCGGGGGTGGCGGGGAGCTGTTTTTT.